Sequencing of this T cell receptor (beta chain) was carried out in a study of blood T cell repertoires in COVID-19. Overall study: The United States, Italy and Spain supplied acute and convalescent COVID-19 samples. From T cells, B-cell-depleted T cells, or PBMCs came the material, which was cDNA or gDNA.

Per the authors' pipeline: By means of reference gene primer amplification, nucleated cell counts were estimated. TCRdb keeps only in-frame clones here, not all; method: immunoSEQ multiplex PCR. V, J and clone size derive from that table, while D and trimming were established from the DNA sequence. The sample lists about 300,000 clones, around 88% occurring once. The specimen sequenced was peripheral blood. The source is a woman in her forties or fifties with acute or convalescent COVID-19.

The CDR3 is CASSLIPDSGNTIYF. The DNA of the CDR3 is TGCGCCAGCAGCTTGATCCCAGACTCTGGAAACACCATATATTTT. The chain joins TRBV5-1 to TRBJ1-3; D not resolved. This CDR3 region has 15 residues. Trimming took 1 base from V and 0 from J, leaving 8 bases between them. Germline assignment: CDR1 SGHRS and CDR2 YFSETQ.